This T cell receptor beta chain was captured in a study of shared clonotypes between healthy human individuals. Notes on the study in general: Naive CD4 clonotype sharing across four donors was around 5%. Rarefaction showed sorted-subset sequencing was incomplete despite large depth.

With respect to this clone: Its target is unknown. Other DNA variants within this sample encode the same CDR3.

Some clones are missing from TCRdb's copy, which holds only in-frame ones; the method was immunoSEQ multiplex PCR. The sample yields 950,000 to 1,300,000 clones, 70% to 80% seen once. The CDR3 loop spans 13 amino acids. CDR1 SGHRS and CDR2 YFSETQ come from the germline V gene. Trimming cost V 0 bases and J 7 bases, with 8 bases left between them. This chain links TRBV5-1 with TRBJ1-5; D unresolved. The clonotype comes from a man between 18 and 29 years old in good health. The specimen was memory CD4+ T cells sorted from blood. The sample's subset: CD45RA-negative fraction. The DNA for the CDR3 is TGCGCCAGCAGCTTGGGGTTGGGGCAGCCCCAGCATTTT. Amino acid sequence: CASSLGLGQPQHF. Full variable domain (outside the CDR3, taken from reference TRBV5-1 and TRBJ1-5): KAGVTQTPRYLIKTRGQQVTLSCSPISGHRSVSWYQQTPGQGLQFLFEYFSETQRNKGNFPGRFSGRQFSNSRSEMNVSTLELGDSALYLCASSLGLGQPQHFGDGTRLSIL.